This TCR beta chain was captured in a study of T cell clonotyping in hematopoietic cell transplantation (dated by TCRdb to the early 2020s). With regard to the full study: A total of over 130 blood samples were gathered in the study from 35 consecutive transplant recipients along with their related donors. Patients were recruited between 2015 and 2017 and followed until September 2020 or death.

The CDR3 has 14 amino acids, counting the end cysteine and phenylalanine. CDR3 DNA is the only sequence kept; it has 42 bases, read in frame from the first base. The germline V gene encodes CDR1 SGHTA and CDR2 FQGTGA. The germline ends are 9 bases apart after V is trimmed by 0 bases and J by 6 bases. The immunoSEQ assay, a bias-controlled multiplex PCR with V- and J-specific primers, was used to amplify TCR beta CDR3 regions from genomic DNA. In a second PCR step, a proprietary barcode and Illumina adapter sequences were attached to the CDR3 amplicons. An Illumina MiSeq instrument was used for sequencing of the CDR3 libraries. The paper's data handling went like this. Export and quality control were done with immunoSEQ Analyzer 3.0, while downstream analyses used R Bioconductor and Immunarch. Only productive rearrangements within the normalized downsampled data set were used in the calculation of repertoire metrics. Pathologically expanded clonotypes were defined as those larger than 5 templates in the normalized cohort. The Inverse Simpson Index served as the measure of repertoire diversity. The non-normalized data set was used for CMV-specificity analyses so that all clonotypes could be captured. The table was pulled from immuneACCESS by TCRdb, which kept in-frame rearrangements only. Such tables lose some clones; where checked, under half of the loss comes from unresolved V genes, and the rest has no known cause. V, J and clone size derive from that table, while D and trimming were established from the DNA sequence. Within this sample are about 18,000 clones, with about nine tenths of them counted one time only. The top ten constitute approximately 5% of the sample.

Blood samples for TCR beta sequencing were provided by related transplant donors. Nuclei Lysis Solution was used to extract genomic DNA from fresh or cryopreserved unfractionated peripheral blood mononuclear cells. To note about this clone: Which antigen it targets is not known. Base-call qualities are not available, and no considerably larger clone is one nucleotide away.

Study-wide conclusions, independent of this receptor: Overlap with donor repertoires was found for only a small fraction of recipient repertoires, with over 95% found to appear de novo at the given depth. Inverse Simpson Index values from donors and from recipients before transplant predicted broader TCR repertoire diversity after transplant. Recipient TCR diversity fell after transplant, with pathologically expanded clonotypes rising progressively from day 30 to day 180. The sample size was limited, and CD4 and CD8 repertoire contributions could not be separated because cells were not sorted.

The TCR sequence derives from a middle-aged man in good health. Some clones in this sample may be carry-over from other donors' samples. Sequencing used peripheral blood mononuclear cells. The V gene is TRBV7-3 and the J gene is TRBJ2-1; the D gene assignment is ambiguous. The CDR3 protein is CASSLTTSANEQFF. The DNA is TGTGCCAGCAGCTTAACGACCAGCGCCAATGAGCAGTTCTTC.